This T cell receptor (beta chain) came from a study of blood T cell repertoires in COVID-19. After removal of 5 bases from V and 6 bases from J, the junction contained 8 bases not matched to a gene. This CDR3 region has 15 residues. The germline gives CDR1 MNHEY, CDR2 SVGEGT. Measured with immunoSEQ multiplex PCR; TCRdb has only the in-frame clones, and not every one. Of roughly 140,000 clones listed, approximately 82% are singletons. The sample was peripheral blood. This sequence was found in a man aged 55 to 69 with active or convalescent COVID-19. This chain connects TRBV6-2 or TRBV6-3 to TRBJ2-1; 9 bases line up with TRBD2. The CDR3 coding sequence is TGTGCCAGCAGTAAGGCGGGGGGGCTTGGCAATGAGCAGTTCTTC. Encoded protein: CASSKAGGLGNEQFF.